This T cell receptor beta chain was obtained from a study of blood T cell repertoires in COVID-19. Overall study context: The samples span acute and convalescent COVID-19 from the United States, Italy and Spain. Nucleic acid was either cDNA or gDNA, and it came from T cells, B-cell-depleted T cells, or PBMCs.

Germline V lookup: CDR1 SQVTM, CDR2 ANQGSEA. This CDR3 has 12 residues. V was clipped by 4 bases and J by 8 bases, with 14 bases between them. The protocol was immunoSEQ multiplex PCR, while the TCRdb copy is restricted to in-frame clones and leaves out a portion. The table has over 100,000 clones, approximately 80% seen once; the top ten hold less than 15%. The sequenced material came from peripheral blood. V is TRBV29-1 and J is TRBJ1-1; the D gene is possibly TRBD1 (5 bases). The receptor was derived from a woman in her sixties with acute or convalescent COVID-19. The CDR3 DNA sequence: TGCAGCGTTGGAATTGGAGGGGACGAAGCTTTCTTT. Translated: CSVGIGGDEAFF.